This T cell receptor beta chain was profiled in a study of blood T cell repertoires in COVID-19. Study overall: Sites across the United States, Italy and Spain contributed samples from acute and convalescent COVID-19. In each case, the material was cDNA or gDNA derived from T cells, B-cell-depleted T cells, or PBMCs.

The CDR3 runs 14 residues. V was clipped by 4 bases and J by 4 bases; unmatched bases: 6. Looked up from germline, CDR1 is SGHRS and CDR2 is YFSETQ. In the original processing: Cell counts per sample came from amplifying reference gene primers. Only in-frame clones appear in the TCRdb table, and some are missing; sequencing was by immunoSEQ multiplex PCR. That table is the source of V, J and clone size, and D and trimming were worked out from the DNA. The sample includes about 360,000 clones, about four fifths of them seen just once. Sequenced sample: peripheral blood. V and J are TRBV5-1 and TRBJ1-1; 8 bases line up with TRBD1. The clonotype originates from a human donor with acute or convalescent COVID-19. The donor label of this sample is uncertain. CDR3 protein: CASSPDRGGTEAFF. Written as DNA, the CDR3 is TGCGCCAGCAGCCCTGACAGGGGCGGCACTGAAGCTTTCTTT. Full variable domain (missing parts from reference TRBV5-1 and TRBJ1-1): KAGVTQTPRYLIKTRGQQVTLSCSPISGHRSVSWYQQTPGQGLQFLFEYFSETQRNKGNFPGRFSGRQFSNSRSEMNVSTLELGDSALYLCASSPDRGGTEAFFGQGTRLTVV.